The next 4 T cell receptor beta chains were all read from a single sample in a study of blood T cell repertoires in COVID-19. The table came from immunoSEQ multiplex PCR; TCRdb's copy has only in-frame clones and leaves some out. The repertoire holds 450,000 to 500,000 clones, with 80% to 90% as singletons. The specimen sequenced was peripheral blood. Receptors originate from a human donor in a cohort sampled during active COVID-19.

The rearrangement joins TRBV19 to TRBJ1-1; D is possibly TRBD1 (6 bases). Germline assignment: CDR1 LNHDA and CDR2 SQIVND (reference sequence). V was clipped by 1 base and J by 5 bases, with 8 bases between them. CDR3 length: 13 amino acids. The CDR3 DNA follows: TGTGCCAGTAGTATAGTCAGGGGTACTGAAGCTTTCTTT. Its protein product is CASSIVRGTEAFF.

The chain recombines TRBV9 with TRBJ1-2; tentatively, D is TRBD1 (6 bases). Trimming shortened V by 0 bases and J by 5 bases, and 14 bases separated the two germline ends. The germline gives CDR1 SGDLS, CDR2 YYNGEE. This CDR3 region has 15 residues. CDR3 DNA sequence: TGTGCCAGCAGCGTAGCGGGGGGCTTGTGGTATGGCTACACCTTC. It codes for CASSVAGGLWYGYTF. Full variable domain (rest looked up from reference TRBV9 and TRBJ1-2): DSGVTQTPKHLITATGQRVTLRCSPRSGDLSVYWYQQSLDQGLQFLIQYYNGEERAKGNILERFSAQQFPDLHSELNLSSLELGDSALYFCASSVAGGLWYGYTFGSGTRLTVV.

CDR3 nucleotide sequence: TGTGCCAGCAGCTTATCGTTGGCAGGGGCCACGAACACTGAAGCTTTCTTT. Amino acid sequence: CASSLSLAGATNTEAFF. The rearrangement uses TRBV7-6 and TRBJ1-1, with D possibly being TRBD1 (6 bases). The germline CDR1 and CDR2 sequences are SGHVS and FNYEAQ. This CDR3 spans 17 amino acids. Trimming stripped 2 bases from V and 1 base from J, with 17 bases between.

CDR3 in DNA: TGTGCCTGGAGTTCACGAAGGGGTACAGGGGGCGCTGCCGAGACCCAGTACTTC. Translating it yields CAWSSRRGTGGAAETQYF. The rearrangement links TRBV30 to TRBJ2-5; 9 bases fit TRBD1. This CDR3 region has 18 residues. V shed 2 bases and J 5 bases; nucleotides not matched to a gene: 18. Germline values: CDR1 GTSNPN, CDR2 SVGIG (reference sequence).